This T cell receptor beta chain was captured by sequencing in a study of CD8+ T cells in alopecia areata. Study-level background: Oral tofacitinib, 5 to 10 mg twice daily, was given in an open-label trial.

A word on this clone: What it recognizes is unknown.

RNA was extracted and reverse transcribed into cDNA as the sequencing template. Repertoires were generated with immunoSEQ multiplex PCR, while TCRdb's copy carries only in-frame clones and drops some. This sample carries 95,000 to 100,000 clones, around 60% of them seen once, and the ten largest clones take about a sixth. The treatment denotes: oral pan-JAK inhibitor, 5-10 mg twice daily. The length of the CDR3 is 15 residues. V trimming: 6 bases; J trimming: 4 bases; junction bases outside the gene matches: 9. Looked up from germline, CDR1 is SNHLY and CDR2 is FYNNEI. Study-wide points: Tofacitinib produced a significant decrease in scalp clonality and in expanded CD8+ clones among the top 100. Normal scalp had lower clonality than lesional scalp, with alopecia totalis/universalis lesions showing this most strongly.

J is TRBJ2-7 and V is TRBV2, with 10 bases identical to TRBD2. The clonotype originates from a human donor with alopecia areata. The specimen comprised CD8+ T cells sorted from blood, sampled at roughly week 58, from a patient treated with tofacitinib. The CDR3 reads CASRISGGSRYEQYF. The DNA for the CDR3 is TGTGCCAGCAGGATTAGCGGGGGGTCCCGATACGAGCAGTACTTC.